This T cell receptor beta chain was documented in a study of T cell repertoires and Cas9 in healthy adults (dated by TCRdb to between 2017 and 2018). For the wider study: Within the CD4 and CD8 compartments, SpCas9-reactive T cells were assessed for multi-effector potency, cytotoxicity and lineage determination. This study looked at whether people already carry T cell immunity to the Streptococcus pyogenes Cas9 nuclease (SpCas9), the enzyme used in CRISPR gene editing. General findings and caveats noted by the study authors: In vitro, the proliferation and function of SpCas9-reactive effector T cells were reported to be mitigated by SpCas9-reactive regulatory T cells.

The library was prepared using the immunoSEQ multiplex PCR assay. TCRdb carries this immuneACCESS record with in-frame sequences only. Its versions omit some clonotypes, under half of them owing to an unresolved V gene in the studies checked, with the rest unexplained. For this sample there are some 15,000 clones; roughly nine tenths appear just once. Of the sample, about 2.1% is held by the ten largest clones. With regard to this clone: There is no known antigen for this receptor. One base away there is no much larger clone; base qualities are not given.

Healthy humans were used as donors in the study. The sequence came from a human donor in good health. The sample comprised Tregs (CD4+, CD25+, CD127-, CD137-, CD154-) from PBMCs; culture status not recorded.

The CDR3 corresponds to CASSRSEGSYTF. The nucleotides read TGTGCCAGCAGCCGATCGGAGGGATCCTACACCTTC. The receptor chain draws on TRBV9 and TRBJ1-2; no D segment can be confidently identified. Taken from cysteine to phenylalanine, the CDR3 has 12 residues. Left in the record is the CDR3 DNA by itself, 36 bases read in frame from the first base. Trimming at the junction amounts to 4 bases on V and 10 bases on J, and the germline ends lie 14 bases apart. Per the germline V gene, SGDLS is the CDR1 and YYNGEE is the CDR2.